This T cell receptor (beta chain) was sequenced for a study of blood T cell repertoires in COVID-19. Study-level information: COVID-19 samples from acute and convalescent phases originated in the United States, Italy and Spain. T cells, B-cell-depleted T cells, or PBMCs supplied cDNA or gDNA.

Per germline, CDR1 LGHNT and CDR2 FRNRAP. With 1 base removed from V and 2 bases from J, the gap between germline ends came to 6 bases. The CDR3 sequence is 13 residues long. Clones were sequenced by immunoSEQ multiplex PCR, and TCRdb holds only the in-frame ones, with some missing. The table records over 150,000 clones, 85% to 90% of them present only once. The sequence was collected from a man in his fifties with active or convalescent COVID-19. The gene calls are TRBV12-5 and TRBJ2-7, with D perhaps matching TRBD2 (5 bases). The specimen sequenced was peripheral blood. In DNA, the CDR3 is TGTGCTAGTGGTTTGGGACTAACCTACGAGCAGTACTTC. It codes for CASGLGLTYEQYF.